This T cell receptor beta chain was retrieved from a study of T cells expressing NK-cell markers. As for the study in general: Investigators obtained TCR beta repertoires from sorted CD3+CD56+NKG2C+, CD3+CD56+NKG2C- and CD3+CD56-NKG2C+ T cells.

CDR1 and CDR2 (germline): DFQATT, SNEGSKA (reference sequence). The CDR3 consists of 15 residues. TCRdb reprocessed the 5' RACE reads; each CDR3 protein has one entry and no DNA is given. Its clone listing holds some 450,000 distinct CDR3 sequences. The clonotype originates from a woman between 18 and 70 years old in good health. Sequenced material: blood T cells: a sorted CD56 or NKG2C T cell subset, CD4+ or CD8+ T cells, or bulk PBMC T cells (not recorded which). The rearrangement joins TRBV20-1 to TRBJ2-1; with no DNA, the TCRdb D assignment of TRBD2 cannot be verified. The CDR3: CSARGSGPSYNEQFF.